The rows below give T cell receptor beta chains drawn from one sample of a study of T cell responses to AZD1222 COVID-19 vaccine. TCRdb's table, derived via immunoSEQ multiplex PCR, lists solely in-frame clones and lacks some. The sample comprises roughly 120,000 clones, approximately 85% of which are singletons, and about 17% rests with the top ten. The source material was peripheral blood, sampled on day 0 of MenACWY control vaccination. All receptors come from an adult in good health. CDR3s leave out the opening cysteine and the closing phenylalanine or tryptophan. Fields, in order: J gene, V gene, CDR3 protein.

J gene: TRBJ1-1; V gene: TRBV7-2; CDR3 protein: ASRYRGHTEAF
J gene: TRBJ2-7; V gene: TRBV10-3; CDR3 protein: AISDSAGRYEQY
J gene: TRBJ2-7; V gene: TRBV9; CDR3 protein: ASSTHNSHEQY
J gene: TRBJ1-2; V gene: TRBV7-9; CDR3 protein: ASTTGGAGGYT
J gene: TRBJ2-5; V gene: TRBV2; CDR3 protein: ASSVDRGRRETQY
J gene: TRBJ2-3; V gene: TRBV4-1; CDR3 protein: ASSQERLGMAGTDTQY
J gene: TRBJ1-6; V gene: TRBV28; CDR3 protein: ASLRNLNSPLH
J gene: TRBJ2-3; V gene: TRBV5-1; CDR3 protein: ASFDSADTQY
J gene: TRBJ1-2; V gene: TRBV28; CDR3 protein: ASTDPGGGGIYGYT
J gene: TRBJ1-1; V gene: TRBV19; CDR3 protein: ASSTLLTGARRKYTEAF
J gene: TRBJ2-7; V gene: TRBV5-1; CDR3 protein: ASSLDGGSGEQY